What follows describes a single T cell receptor beta chain. The antigen is not known. This CDR3 has 12 amino acids. CDR1 WSHSY and CDR2 SAAADI come from the germline V gene. Trimming removed 0 bases at V and 8 bases at J, with 5 bases between. The sample is drawn from a study of T-cell memory formation after mild COVID-19. On the study more broadly: In these data, TCR clusters were largely donor specific.

TCRdb re-called the 5' RACE reads with MiXCR, one entry per CDR3 protein. The sample yields about 350,000 distinct CDR3 sequences, 25% to 30% seen once. Study results and limitations: Researchers could not confirm that second-wave clones peaking on day 37 targeted SARS-CoV-2. Whereas later expanders leaned CD4+, clones contracting day 15 to 85 showed a balanced CD4/CD8 makeup. The appearance of some responding clones in pre-infection memory suggested that cross-reactive memory joined.

The chain joins TRBV10-2 to TRBJ2-1, with D tentatively TRBD2 (5 bases). The origin of this receptor is an adult woman who had mild COVID-19 (a few samples of this study predate the infection). Cell type and time point are not known. Sequenced sample: PBMCs or a T cell subset sorted from them (not recorded which). The CDR3 spells CASSESGDEQFF. The CDR3 DNA sequence: TGCGCCAGCAGTGAGTCCGGGGATGAGCAGTTCTTC.